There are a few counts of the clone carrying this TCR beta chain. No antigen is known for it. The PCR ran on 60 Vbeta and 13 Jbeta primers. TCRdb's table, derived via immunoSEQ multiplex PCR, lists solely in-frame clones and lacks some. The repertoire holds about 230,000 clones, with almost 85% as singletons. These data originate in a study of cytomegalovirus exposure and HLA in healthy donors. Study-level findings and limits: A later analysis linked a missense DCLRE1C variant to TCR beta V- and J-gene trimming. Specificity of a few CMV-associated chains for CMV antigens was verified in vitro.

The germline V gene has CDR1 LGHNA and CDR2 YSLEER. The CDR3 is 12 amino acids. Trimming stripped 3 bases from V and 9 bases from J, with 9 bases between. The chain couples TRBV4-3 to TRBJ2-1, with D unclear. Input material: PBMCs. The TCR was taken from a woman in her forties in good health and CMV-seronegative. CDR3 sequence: CASSQAGSEQFF. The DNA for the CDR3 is TGCGCCAGCAGCCAGGCAGGCAGTGAGCAGTTCTTC.